This T cell receptor beta chain was found in a study of human T cells and chemical hapten exposure. Study results and limitations: Those TCRs sitting above 1 in 1000 frequency stayed the same with DPC sensitization.

The CDR3 is 15 residues long. The germline CDR1 and CDR2 sequences are MNHEY and SVGEGT. The J segment lost 5 bases and the V segment lost 0 bases, leaving 2 bases of the junction unmatched. TCRdb re-called the RACE reads with MiXCR, one entry per CDR3 protein. The repertoire includes more than 110,000 distinct CDR3 sequences, 10% to 15% of them detected once, and under 1.5% sits in the top ten. Noted time point: patch test 2, 6 weeks after DPC sensitization. Treatment given: therapeutic diphenylcyclopropenone sensitization with weekly scalp DPC. Those who donated were patients with alopecia, 18 to 70 years of age, and suitable for DPC. Turning to this clonotype: As yet, its antigen is unknown.

This sample comprised whole blood, obtained in connection with sensitization to the hapten diphenylcyclopropenone (DPC). The source is a woman between 45 and 65 years old with alopecia areata. Some clones in this sample may be carry-over from other donors' samples. This sequence joins TRBV6-2 or TRBV6-3 and TRBJ2-4, with 9 bases identical to TRBD1. The CDR3 here is CASSYSTGGQNIQYF. The DNA for the CDR3 is TGTGCCAGCAGTTACTCAACAGGGGGCCAAAACATTCAGTACTTC.